Listed below are T cell receptor beta chains from one sample, sequenced in a study of identical twins. TCRdb fed the 5' RACE reads into MiXCR, producing one record per CDR3 protein. The repertoire holds hundreds of thousands of distinct CDR3 sequences, with about 12% as singletons. These data are also associated with another study on yellow fever vaccine responses in identical twins.

Sequenced sample: PBMCs. These receptor sequences come from a woman aged 18-29 years in good health. CDR3s include the opening cysteine and the closing phenylalanine or tryptophan. The D gene is left open where the match is weak. Size tells how often a clone was seen (once, few, many) or the class of an expanded clone, and some rows leave it out.

size: many
D: TRBD2
V: TRBV7-2
J: TRBJ2-7
CDR3: CASSSGTSFSGYEQYF
DNA: TGTGCCAGCAGCTCAGGGACTAGCTTTTCGGGCTACGAGCAGTACTTC

size: few
D: TRBD2
V: TRBV6-1
J: TRBJ2-1
CDR3: CASSDRVRGNEQFF
DNA: TGTGCCAGCAGCGACCGGGTGCGGGGGAATGAGCAGTTCTTC

size: NA
D: NA
V: TRBV2
J: TRBJ2-3
CDR3: CASSETTSTDTQYF
DNA: TGTGCCAGCAGTGAAACAACAAGCACAGATACGCAGTATTTT

size: few
D: TRBD2
V: TRBV6-2/TRBV6-3
J: TRBJ2-1
CDR3: CASSYSSISGASGYNEQFF
DNA: TGTGCCAGCAGTTACTCGTCTATTAGTGGGGCTAGCGGCTACAATGAGCAGTTCTTC

size: NA
D: NA
V: TRBV5-1
J: TRBJ1-1
CDR3: CASSLVEPNTEAFF
DNA: TGCGCCAGCAGCTTGGTCGAACCGAACACTGAAGCTTTCTTT

size: many
D: NA
V: TRBV12-3/TRBV12-4
J: TRBJ1-6
CDR3: CASSFQVPSSYNSPLHF
DNA: TGTGCCAGCAGTTTTCAGGTCCCGAGCTCCTATAATTCACCCCTCCACTTT

size: NA
D: NA
V: TRBV12-3/TRBV12-4
J: TRBJ2-7
CDR3: CASSFREQQYF
DNA: TGTGCCAGCAGTTTTCGGGAGCAGCAGTACTTC

size: few
D: NA
V: TRBV20-1
J: TRBJ2-3
CDR3: CSASPNLNSDTQYF
DNA: TGCAGTGCTAGTCCAAACCTTAACTCAGATACGCAGTATTTT

size: many
D: TRBD1
V: TRBV2
J: TRBJ2-7
CDR3: CASSTGQGYEQYF
DNA: TGTGCCAGCAGTACGGGACAGGGTTACGAGCAGTACTTC

size: many
D: NA
V: TRBV3-1
J: TRBJ2-3
CDR3: CASSQRDGSTDTQYF
DNA: TGTGCCAGCAGCCAACGGGACGGCAGCACAGATACGCAGTATTTT

size: many
D: TRBD2
V: TRBV12-3/TRBV12-4
J: TRBJ2-5
CDR3: CASSSAGGDRETQYF
DNA: TGTGCCAGCAGTTCAGCCGGGGGGGACCGAGAGACCCAGTACTTC

size: NA
D: TRBD2
V: TRBV7-9
J: TRBJ2-3
CDR3: CASSLGSGRGSTDTQYF
DNA: TGTGCCAGCAGCTTAGGGAGCGGGAGAGGATCCACCGATACGCAGTATTTT

size: few
D: NA
V: TRBV2
J: TRBJ1-1
CDR3: CASIVLLGRERAFF
DNA: TGTGCCAGCATCGTTTTGTTGGGTCGTGAGAGAGCTTTCTTT

size: NA
D: NA
V: TRBV7-8
J: TRBJ2-1
CDR3: CASSLAGGGRSVEQFF
DNA: TGTGCCAGCAGCCTCGCCGGGGGCGGGAGATCTGTGGAGCAGTTCTTC

size: many
D: TRBD1
V: TRBV5-1
J: TRBJ2-2
CDR3: CASSPGQGTTGELFF
DNA: TGCGCCAGCAGCCCAGGACAGGGCACCACCGGGGAGCTGTTTTTT

size: many
D: NA
V: TRBV15
J: TRBJ2-5
CDR3: CATSSLQGTQYF
DNA: TGTGCCACCAGCAGCCTTCAGGGGACCCAGTACTTC

size: once
D: NA
V: TRBV18
J: TRBJ2-5
CDR3: CASSPLEGETQYF
DNA: TGTGCCAGCTCACCACTGGAAGGAGAGACCCAGTACTTC

size: NA
D: TRBD1
V: TRBV20-1
J: TRBJ2-3
CDR3: CSARVPGTGSSDTQYF
DNA: TGCAGTGCTAGAGTCCCCGGGACAGGGTCGTCGGATACGCAGTATTTT

size: many
D: NA
V: TRBV29-1
J: TRBJ2-3
CDR3: CSVEYSIADTQYF
DNA: TGCAGCGTTGAATACAGTATCGCAGATACGCAGTATTTT

size: few
D: NA
V: TRBV6-1
J: TRBJ1-1
CDR3: CASTRGGAEAFF
DNA: TGTGCCAGCACTAGGGGGGGGGCCGAAGCTTTCTTT

size: NA
D: TRBD2
V: TRBV27
J: TRBJ2-7
CDR3: CASSLGLAEYYEQYF
DNA: TGTGCCAGCAGTCTAGGACTAGCGGAGTACTACGAGCAGTACTTC

size: few
D: NA
V: TRBV11-2
J: TRBJ2-2
CDR3: CASSLSQQGTGELFF
DNA: TGTGCCAGCAGCTTAAGCCAGCAGGGGACCGGGGAGCTGTTTTTT

size: few
D: NA
V: TRBV12-5
J: TRBJ2-1
CDR3: CASGLATGRPGHEQFF
DNA: TGTGCTAGTGGTTTGGCAACAGGGCGCCCCGGCCATGAGCAGTTCTTC